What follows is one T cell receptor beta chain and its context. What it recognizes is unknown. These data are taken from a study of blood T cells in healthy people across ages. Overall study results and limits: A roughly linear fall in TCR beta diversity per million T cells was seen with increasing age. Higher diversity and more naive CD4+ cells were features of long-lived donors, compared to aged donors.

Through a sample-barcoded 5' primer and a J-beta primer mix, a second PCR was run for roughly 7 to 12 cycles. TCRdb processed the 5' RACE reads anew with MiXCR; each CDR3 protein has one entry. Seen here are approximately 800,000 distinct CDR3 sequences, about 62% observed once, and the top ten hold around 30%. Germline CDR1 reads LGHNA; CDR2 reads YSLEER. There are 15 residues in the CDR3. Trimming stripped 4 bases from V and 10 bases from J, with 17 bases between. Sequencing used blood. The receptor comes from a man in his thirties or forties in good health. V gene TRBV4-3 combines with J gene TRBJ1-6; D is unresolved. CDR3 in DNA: TGCGCCAGCAGCCTCGGCGCTGGGCTGGAATCACCCCTCCACTTT. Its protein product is CASSLGAGLESPLHF.